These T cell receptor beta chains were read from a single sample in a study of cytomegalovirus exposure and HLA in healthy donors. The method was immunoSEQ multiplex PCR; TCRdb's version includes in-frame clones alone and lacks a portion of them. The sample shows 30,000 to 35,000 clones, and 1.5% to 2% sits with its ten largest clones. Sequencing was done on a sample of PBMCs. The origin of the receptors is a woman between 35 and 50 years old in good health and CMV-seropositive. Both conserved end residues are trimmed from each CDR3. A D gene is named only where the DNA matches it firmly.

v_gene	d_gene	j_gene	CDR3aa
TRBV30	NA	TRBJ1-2	ASRTSTNYGYT
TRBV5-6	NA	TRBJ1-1	ASSLDYPMNTEAF
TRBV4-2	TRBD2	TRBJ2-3	ASSPMGASGTTDTQY
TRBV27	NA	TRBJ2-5	ASSFGPGGETQY
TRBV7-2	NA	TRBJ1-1	ASSLALQTGLGTEAF
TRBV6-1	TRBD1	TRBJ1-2	ALGQITNYGYT
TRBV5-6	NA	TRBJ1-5	ASSLWSGGRLPQH
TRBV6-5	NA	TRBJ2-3	ASSPLQITDTQY
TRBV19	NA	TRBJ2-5	ASSDPRGGGETQY
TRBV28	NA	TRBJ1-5	ASSPITPVNPQH
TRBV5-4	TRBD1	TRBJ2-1	ASSRGGTGAYNEQF
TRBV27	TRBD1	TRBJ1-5	ASSLTQTGRNQPQH
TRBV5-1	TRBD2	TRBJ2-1	ASESGGGAYNEQF
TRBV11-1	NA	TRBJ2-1	ASSLDGGAGNEQF
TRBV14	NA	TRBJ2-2	ASSQERVLGELF
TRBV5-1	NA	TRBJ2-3	ASSTASNTDTQY
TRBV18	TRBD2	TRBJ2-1	ASSPGTSGRSSYNEQF
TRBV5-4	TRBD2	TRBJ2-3	ASSFRGDHTQY
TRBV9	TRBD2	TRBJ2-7	ASSETSGRGEQY
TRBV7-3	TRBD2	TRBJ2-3	ASSPRFSGGTDTQY
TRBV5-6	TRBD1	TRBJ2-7	ASSPRDSSDEQY
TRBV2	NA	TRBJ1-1	ASTRQENTEAF
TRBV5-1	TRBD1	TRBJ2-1	ASSLTGTGGSFSYNEQF
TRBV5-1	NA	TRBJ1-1	ASSLGGGFDTEAF
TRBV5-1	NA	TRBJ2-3	ASKWSGYTDTQY
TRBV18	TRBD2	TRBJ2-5	ASSPTGGRETQY
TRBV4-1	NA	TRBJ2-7	ASSQLALTYEQY
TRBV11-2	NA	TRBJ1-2	ASSLGDIRYGYT
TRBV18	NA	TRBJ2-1	ASSPRGGMGYNEQF
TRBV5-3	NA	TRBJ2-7	ARSLYRGGTY
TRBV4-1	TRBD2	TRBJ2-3	ASSQALSGNTDTQY
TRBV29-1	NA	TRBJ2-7	SVVFGQGGYEQY
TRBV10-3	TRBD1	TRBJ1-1	AIRGGTGGFNTEAF
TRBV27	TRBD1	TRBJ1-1	ASSPYTGGRGNTEAF
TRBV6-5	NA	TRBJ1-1	ASSYSSQGNGEAF
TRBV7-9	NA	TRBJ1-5	ASSLGENSNQPQH
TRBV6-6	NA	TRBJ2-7	ASTLRMTGDEQY
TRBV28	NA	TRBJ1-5	ASSLAGGPNQPQH
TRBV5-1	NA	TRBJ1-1	ASSLGMGLAPGDTEAF
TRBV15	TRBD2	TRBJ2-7	ATSSPTGLAAYEQY
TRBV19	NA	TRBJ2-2	ASIPRGRAGELF
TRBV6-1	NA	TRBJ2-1	ASSALEGSGQF